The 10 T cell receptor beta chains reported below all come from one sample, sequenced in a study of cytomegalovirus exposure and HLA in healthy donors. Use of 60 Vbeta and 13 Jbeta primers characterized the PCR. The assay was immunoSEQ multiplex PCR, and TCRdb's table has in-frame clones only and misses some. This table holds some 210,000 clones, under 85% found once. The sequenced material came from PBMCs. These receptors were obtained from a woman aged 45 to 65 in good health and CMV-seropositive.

The CDR3, as DNA: TGTGCCTGGAGTGGTTTAGGACAGGGAACGGACACCATATATTTT. It is translated as CAWSGLGQGTDTIYF. This sequence joins TRBV30 and TRBJ1-3, with 8 positions matching TRBD1. The germline gives CDR1 GTSNPN, CDR2 SVGIG (reference sequence). V shed 1 base, J shed 8 bases, and the junction held 10 bases outside the gene matches. The CDR3 contains 15 residues.

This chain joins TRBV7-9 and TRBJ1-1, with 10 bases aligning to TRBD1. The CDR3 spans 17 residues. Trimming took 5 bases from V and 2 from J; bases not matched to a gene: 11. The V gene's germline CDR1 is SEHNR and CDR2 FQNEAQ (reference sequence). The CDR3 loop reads CASSPRRDRGPNTEAFF. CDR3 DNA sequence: TGTGCCAGCAGCCCGCGCCGGGACAGGGGTCCAAACACTGAAGCTTTCTTT.

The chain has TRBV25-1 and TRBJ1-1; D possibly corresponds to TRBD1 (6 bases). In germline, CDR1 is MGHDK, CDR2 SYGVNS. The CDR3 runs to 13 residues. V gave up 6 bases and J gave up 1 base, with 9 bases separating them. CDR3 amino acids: CASRKTGNTEAFF. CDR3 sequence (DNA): TGTGCCAGCAGAAAGACAGGGAACACTGAAGCTTTCTTT.

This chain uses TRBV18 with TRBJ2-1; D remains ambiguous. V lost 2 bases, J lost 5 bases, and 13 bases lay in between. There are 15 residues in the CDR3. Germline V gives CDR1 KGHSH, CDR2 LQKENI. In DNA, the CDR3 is TGTGCCAGCTCACCAATTAGTGTCCGAAACAATGAGCAGTTCTTC. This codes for CASSPISVRNNEQFF. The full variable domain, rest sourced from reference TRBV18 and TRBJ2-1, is NAGVMQNPRHLVRRRGQEARLRCSPMKGHSHVYWYRQLPEEGLKFMVYLQKENIIDESGMPKERFSAEFPKEGPSILRIQQVVRGDSAAYFCASSPISVRNNEQFFGPGTRLTVL.

The CDR3 sequence: CASSIDRGYNQPQHF. The CDR3 DNA sequence: TGTGCCAGTAGTATAGATCGGGGATACAATCAGCCCCAGCATTTT. The chain links TRBV19 to TRBJ1-5; no clear D. Deletions cut 0 bases from V and 3 bases from J, with 9 bases between. The CDR3 has 15 amino acids. From germline, CDR1 is LNHDA and CDR2 SQIVND (reference sequence).

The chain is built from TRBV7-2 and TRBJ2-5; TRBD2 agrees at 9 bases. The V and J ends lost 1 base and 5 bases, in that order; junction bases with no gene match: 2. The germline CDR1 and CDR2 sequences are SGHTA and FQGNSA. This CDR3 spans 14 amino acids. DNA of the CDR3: TGTGCCAGCAGCTTAGGCGGGGGGGCGGAGACCCAGTACTTC. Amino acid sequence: CASSLGGGAETQYF.

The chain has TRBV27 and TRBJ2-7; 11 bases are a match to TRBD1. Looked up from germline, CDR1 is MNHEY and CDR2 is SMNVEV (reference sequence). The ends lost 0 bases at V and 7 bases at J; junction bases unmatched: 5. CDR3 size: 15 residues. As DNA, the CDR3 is TGTGCCAGCAGTTTATCCGGGACAGGGGGTGGAGAGCAGTACTTC. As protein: CASSLSGTGGGEQYF.

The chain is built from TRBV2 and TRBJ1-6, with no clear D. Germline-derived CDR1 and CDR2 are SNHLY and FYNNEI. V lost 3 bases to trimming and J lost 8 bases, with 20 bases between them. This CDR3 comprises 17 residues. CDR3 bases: TGTGCCAGCAGTGAGACTTTGGAGGCTGGCGGTGATTCACCCCTCCACTTT. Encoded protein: CASSETLEAGGDSPLHF.

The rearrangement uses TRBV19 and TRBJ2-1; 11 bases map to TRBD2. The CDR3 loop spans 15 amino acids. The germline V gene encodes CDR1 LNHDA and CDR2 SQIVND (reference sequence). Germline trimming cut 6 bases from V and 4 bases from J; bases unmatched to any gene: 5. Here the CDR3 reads CASRYTSGSYNEQFF. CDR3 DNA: TGTGCCAGTAGATACACTAGCGGGAGTTACAATGAGCAGTTCTTC.

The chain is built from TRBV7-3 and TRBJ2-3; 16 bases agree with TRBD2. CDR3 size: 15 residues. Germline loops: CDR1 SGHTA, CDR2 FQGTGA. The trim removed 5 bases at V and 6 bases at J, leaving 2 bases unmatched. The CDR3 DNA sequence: TGTGCCAGCAGCCGGGGACTAGCGGGGGGGGATACGCAGTATTTT. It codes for CASSRGLAGGDTQYF. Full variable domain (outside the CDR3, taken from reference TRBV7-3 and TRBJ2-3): GAGVSQTPSNKVTEKGKYVELRCDPISGHTALYWYRQSLGQGPEFLIYFQGTGAADDSGLPNDRFFAVRPEGSVSTLKIQRTERGDSAVYLCASSRGLAGGDTQYFGPGTRLTVL.